These 18 T cell receptor beta chains were sequenced from one sample in a study of response to subunit inactivated influenza vaccine. MiXCR was run by TCRdb on the RT-PCR reads, yielding one entry per CDR3 protein. The sample carries just under 550,000 distinct CDR3 sequences, under 30% recorded once. This same sample was also part of a study on T cells expressing NK-cell markers. As reported in that work: UMIs accompanied the 5'RACE template switching by which TCR beta cDNA was made.

The material was CD4+ T cells sorted from PBMCs, obtained approximately 12 days after vaccination. Receptors originate from a man in his forties or fifties who received an inactivated influenza vaccine.

The chain carries TRBV7-9 and TRBJ2-7; the D is unclear. This CDR3 has 14 amino acids. From germline, CDR1 is SEHNR and CDR2 FQNEAQ (reference sequence). V was cut by 4 bases and J by 3 bases, with 13 bases left in between. CDR3 amino acids: CASSSAWGLYEQYF. The CDR3 DNA is TGTGCCAGCAGCTCTGCATGGGGTCTCTACGAGCAGTACTTC.

The CDR3 sequence: CASSSNSGIRQYF. The CDR3 region has the DNA TGTGCCAGCAGTTCAAACTCAGGGATTCGGCAGTACTTC. The chain recombines TRBV27 with TRBJ2-7; TRBD1 might be the D (5 bases). Germline CDR1 MNHEY, CDR2 SMNVEV (reference sequence). Trimming removed 4 bases from V and 9 bases from J, with 16 bases in between. The CDR3 has 13 residues.

This sequence joins TRBV12-3 or TRBV12-4 and TRBJ2-1, with 10 bases fitting TRBD1. With 6 bases clipped from V and 6 bases from J, the junction kept 2 bases outside the gene matches. The CDR3 is 13 residues long. CDR3 DNA sequence: TGTGCCAGCAGCGGACAGGGGGTCAATGAGCAGTTCTTC. Its translation is CASSGQGVNEQFF.

The rearrangement uses TRBV4-3 and TRBJ1-4, with D possibly being TRBD1 (5 bases). This CDR3 region has 17 residues. CDR1 and CDR2 (germline): LGHNA, YSLEER. Trimming shortened V by 0 bases and J by 8 bases, and 19 bases separated the two germline ends. The CDR3 bases are TGCGCCAGCAGCCAAGAACCTCCGGGGCGCCGGGGCGAAAAACTGTTTTTT. It encodes CASSQEPPGRRGEKLFF.

V is TRBV5-1 and J is TRBJ1-4, with 9 bases that match TRBD1. The CDR3 sequence is 16 residues long. After removal of 0 bases from V and 5 bases from J, the junction contained 5 bases not matched to a gene. Germline V CDR1 and CDR2: SGHRS, YFSETQ. CDR3 DNA: TGCGCCAGCAGCTTGGCGGGACAGGGAAGGAATGAAAAACTGTTTTTT. Translation: CASSLAGQGRNEKLFF.

This clonotype was counted only a few times. CDR3 DNA sequence: TGTGCCAGCAGCCCTGACGGGACAGAAGAGACCCAGTACTTC. Its protein is CASSPDGTEETQYF. V gene TRBV5-5 combines with J gene TRBJ2-5; 7 nucleotides align to TRBD1. CDR1 is SGHKS, CDR2 YYEKEE, per germline (reference sequence). V gave up 4 bases and J gave up 3 bases; unmatched junction bases: 6. CDR3 size: 14 residues.

The J gene is TRBJ1-2, the V gene TRBV12-3 or TRBV12-4, with 8 bases aligning to TRBD1. V dropped 3 bases and J dropped 13; count of bases not matched to a gene: 10. CDR3 length equals 13 residues. CDR3 protein: CASSFRTGSGVTF. CDR3 nucleotides: TGTGCCAGCAGTTTCAGGACAGGGAGTGGTGTCACCTTC.

V is TRBV5-1 and J is TRBJ2-3, with 7 positions matching TRBD2. The CDR3 extends over 14 amino acids. Germline loops: CDR1 SGHRS, CDR2 YFSETQ. Trimming at V came to 5 bases and at J to 2 bases, leaving 5 bases not matched to a gene. Written as DNA, the CDR3 is TGCGCCAGCAGTATGGGAGGGCCCACAGATACGCAGTATTTT. It yields the protein CASSMGGPTDTQYF.

This clonotype was seen more than once but under ten times. The chain uses TRBV12-3 or TRBV12-4 and TRBJ2-7, with TRBD2 matching over 7 bases. The V segment lost 3 bases and the J segment 4 bases; nucleotides outside the gene matches: 9. CDR3 size: 15 residues. CDR3 in amino acids: CASSLGGTIPYEQYF. DNA of the CDR3: TGTGCCAGCAGTTTGGGCGGGACTATACCTTACGAGCAGTACTTC.

This clonotype turned up a few times. The chain has TRBV18 and TRBJ2-1; possible D gene TRBD2, 6 bases. Germline-derived CDR1 and CDR2 are KGHSH and LQKENI. This CDR3 comprises 15 residues. Trimming removed 6 bases from V and 6 bases from J, with 18 bases in between. CDR3 bases: TGTGCCAGCTCGCCGGGAACTAGCTTTCTCAATGAGCAGTTCTTC. It translates to CASSPGTSFLNEQFF.

This clonotype showed up many times. The chain couples TRBV24-1 to TRBJ2-1; 12 bases line up with TRBD2. With V trimmed by 4 bases and J by 4 bases, 7 bases remained unmatched. Germline CDR1 reads KGHDR; CDR2 reads SFDVKD. There are 17 residues in the CDR3. The CDR3 DNA reads TGTGCCACCAGTGACCCCGGACTAGCGGGAACTTACAATGAGCAGTTCTTC. Translating gives CATSDPGLAGTYNEQFF.

V and J are TRBV20-1 and TRBJ2-3; D gene unclear. This CDR3 region has 11 residues. V lost 3 bases and J 4 bases, leaving 5 bases between the germline ends. Per the germline V gene, CDR1 is DFQATT and CDR2 is SNEGSKA (reference sequence). The CDR3 sequence: CSASPADTQYF. The CDR3 nucleotides read TGCAGTGCTAGTCCTGCAGATACGCAGTATTTT.

The V call is TRBV28, the J call TRBJ2-4, with 7 nucleotides matching TRBD1. Germline V gene sequence: CDR1 MDHEN, CDR2 SYDVKM. The junction had 14 bases not matched to a gene; V was cut back by 5 bases and J by 1 base. The CDR3 spans 18 residues. Here the CDR3 reads CASSPYLGGASAKNIQYF. The CDR3 DNA is TGTGCCAGCAGTCCATACTTAGGGGGCGCTTCGGCCAAAAACATTCAGTACTTC. The full variable domain, its missing parts supplied by reference TRBV28 and TRBJ2-4, is DVKVTQSSRYLVKRTGEKVFLECVQDMDHENMFWYRQDPGLGLRLIYFSYDVKMKEKGDIPEGYSVSREKKERFSLILESASTNQTSMYLCASSPYLGGASAKNIQYFGAGTRLSVL.

This clonotype was found many times. J is TRBJ1-2 and V is TRBV4-3; tentatively, D is TRBD1 (5 bases). The CDR3 spans 14 residues. Germline V gene lookup returns CDR1 LGHNA and CDR2 YSLEER. Trimming took off 3 bases at V and 8 bases at J, with 16 bases between the two ends. The DNA for the CDR3 is TGCGCCAGCAGCCAGACCCCCCGCGGGACGGGCTACACCTTC. Translation: CASSQTPRGTGYTF.

The V call is TRBV20-1, the J call TRBJ1-3, with 10 bases fitting TRBD1. Trimming cost V 0 bases and J 9 bases; bases outside gene matches: 5. CDR1 DFQATT and CDR2 SNEGSKA come from the germline V gene (reference sequence). CDR3 length equals 14 residues. CDR3 sequence reads: CSARDSDRGLTIYF. The DNA for the CDR3 is TGCAGTGCTAGAGATTCCGACAGGGGGCTCACCATATATTTT.

The chain links TRBV4-3 to TRBJ2-3; unclear D gene. Trimming removed 0 bases from V and 0 bases from J, with 7 bases in between. The germline V gene encodes CDR1 LGHNA and CDR2 YSLEER. The CDR3 runs to 15 residues. The CDR3 region is CASSQDYTSTDTQYF. CDR3 in DNA: TGCGCCAGCAGCCAAGATTATACCAGCACAGATACGCAGTATTTT.

The chain employs TRBV11-2 and TRBJ2-5; D is unclear. V was clipped by 8 bases and J by 8 bases, with 15 bases between them. The germline gives CDR1 SGHAT, CDR2 FQNNGV. The CDR3 totals 12 residues. The CDR3 bases are TGTGCCAGCTCCTCACCGGAAGGAACCCAGTACTTC. Its translation is CASSSPEGTQYF.

This chain links TRBV11-2 with TRBJ2-7, with D perhaps matching TRBD1 (6 bases). With 5 bases removed from V and 0 bases from J, the gap between germline ends came to 17 bases. The CDR3 sequence is 16 residues long. Germline assignment: CDR1 SGHAT and CDR2 FQNNGV. DNA for the CDR3: TGTGCCAGCAGCCCCGGCAGGGGCCTTTCCTCCTACGAGCAGTACTTC. Its translation: CASSPGRGLSSYEQYF.